The clone carrying this T cell receptor (beta chain) was found once. What it binds is not known. This CDR3 region has 15 residues. V gave up 1 base and J gave up 1 base, with 9 bases separating them. In germline, CDR1 is SGHRS, CDR2 YFSETQ. Sample donors were healthy Caucasian individuals that came from Russia, aged roughly 6 to 100. Samples had at least 7 million PBMCs isolated from them. Primers used in a second PCR of roughly 6 to 11 cycles were a sample-barcoded 5' primer and a J-beta primer mix. Each CDR3 protein is one row after TCRdb ran MiXCR on the 5' RACE reads. This table has around 1,000,000 distinct CDR3 sequences, less than 25% appearing once. The sample is drawn from a study of blood T cells in healthy people across ages. Overall study results and limits: Roughly linear age-related decline in beta diversity appeared, significant by age approximately 43.

These data were also reused for a study on T cells of mothers and their children. That study adds: Using around 1.6 ug per 15 ul, all extracted RNA underwent cDNA synthesis.

V usage is TRBV5-1 and J usage is TRBJ2-1, with D unresolved. The clonotype was recovered from a girl aged 2-15 years in good health. The sample taken for sequencing was blood. The CDR3 protein is CASSLFRASYNEQFF. CDR3 bases: TGCGCCAGCAGCTTGTTCCGCGCGTCCTACAATGAGCAGTTCTTC.